This T cell receptor beta chain emerged from a study of persistence of HIV-infected CD4 T cells. Study overall: Median time on suppressive ART was around 8 years.

This was the immunoSEQ version 4 assay in survey mode. Genomic DNA was diluted to around 9.3 ng/uL, up to about 1 ug per sample. TCRdb's table, derived via immunoSEQ multiplex PCR, lists solely in-frame clones and lacks some. The sample contains 40,000 to 45,000 clones, roughly 90% of which appear only once. V lost 5 bases to trimming and J lost 6 bases, with 11 bases between them. The CDR3 totals 13 residues. The germline V gene encodes CDR1 SGHTA and CDR2 FQGTGA. Nonspecific anti-CD3/anti-CD28 bead stimulation represents the broad CD4+ T cell repertoire. CD4+ T cells upregulating both CD40 ligand and CD69 were sorted as responding cells. Remarks on this clone: Its target is unknown.

This receptor was obtained from an adult man with HIV who was CMV-seropositive. The V and J genes are TRBV7-3 and TRBJ2-1; D unresolved. This specimen consisted of CD4+ T cells sorted from PBMCs after roughly 20-hour stimulation, obtained from a patient who received antiretroviral therapy. CDR3 sequence (DNA): TGTGCCAGCAGCGTAGAGTGGGGCAATGAGCAGTTCTTC. Translated: CASSVEWGNEQFF.